Shown below are 22 T cell receptor beta chains from a single sample sequenced in a study of cytomegalovirus exposure and HLA in healthy donors. This table comes from immunoSEQ multiplex PCR, and its TCRdb copy is limited to in-frame clones, with some not included. The data show 140,000 to 150,000 clones, over 80% seen once. Material: PBMCs. The receptors here all came from a man in his late teens or twenties in good health and CMV-seropositive.

V and J are TRBV27 and TRBJ2-7; 8 nucleotides agree with TRBD1. V was clipped by 6 bases and J by 8 bases; unmatched bases: 12. CDR3 size: 14 residues. Per the germline V gene, CDR1 is MNHEY and CDR2 is SMNVEV (reference sequence). CDR3 amino acids: CASSISGGIIKQYF. The CDR3 nucleotides read TGTGCCAGCAGCATCTCAGGGGGCATAATCAAGCAGTACTTC.

The V call is TRBV7-9, the J call TRBJ2-2, with D perhaps TRBD1 (5 bases). CDR3 length: 16 residues. The germline CDR1 and CDR2 sequences are SEHNR and FQNEAQ (reference sequence). V was trimmed by 6 bases and J by 2 bases, leaving 16 bases between them. DNA of the CDR3: TGTGCCAGCAGTCGAAGCACAGGTACTAACACCGGGGAGCTGTTTTTT. Encoded protein: CASSRSTGTNTGELFF.

This chain's CDR3 is CASSRTGFEKLFF. The CDR3 coding sequence is TGTGCCAGCAGTCGGACAGGGTTCGAAAAACTGTTTTTT. The rearrangement links TRBV2 to TRBJ1-4; 8 bases fit TRBD1. Germline CDR1 is SNHLY and CDR2 is FYNNEI. V lost 5 bases to trimming and J lost 8 bases; unmatched junction nucleotides: 4. This CDR3 is built from 13 residues.

The chain combines TRBV5-1 with TRBJ1-6; a possible D gene is TRBD1 (6 bases). V was trimmed by 7 bases and J by 7 bases, leaving 18 bases between them. The CDR3 runs to 15 residues. Germline lookup yields CDR1 SGHRS and CDR2 YFSETQ. The CDR3 DNA follows: TGCGCCAGCTCCCCGGGGGGGGCAGGGAATTCACCCCTCCACTTT. Translation: CASSPGGAGNSPLHF.

V and J are TRBV4-1 and TRBJ2-1; D perhaps matches TRBD1 (5 bases). The CDR3 has 15 amino acids. V gave up 0 bases and J gave up 7 bases, with 13 bases separating them. Germline lookup yields CDR1 MGHRA and CDR2 YSYEKL. CDR3 nucleotides: TGCGCCAGCAGCCAAGAAAGCAGGGTAGGTAATGAGCAGTTCTTC. It is translated as CASSQESRVGNEQFF.

The V and J genes are TRBV30 and TRBJ2-5; D not resolved. The CDR3 covers 13 residues. V lost 0 bases, J lost 5 bases, and 10 bases lay in between. The germline CDR1 and CDR2 sequences are GTSNPN and SVGIG (reference sequence). Written as DNA, the CDR3 is TGTGCCTGGAGTGTATCGTACGGGGAGACCCAGTACTTC. It yields the protein CAWSVSYGETQYF.

The chain links TRBV2 to TRBJ2-7, with a tentative D call TRBD1 (6 bases). Germline V gene lookup returns CDR1 SNHLY and CDR2 FYNNEI. This CDR3 has 14 residues. V gave up 7 bases and J gave up 3 bases, with 16 bases separating them. CDR3 bases: TGTGCCAGCAAGCACCGGGACACAGTCTACGAGCAGTACTTC. It is translated as CASKHRDTVYEQYF.

The chain recombines TRBV5-4 with TRBJ2-5; a possible D gene is TRBD2 (5 bases). Trimming left V 0 bases short and J 10 bases short, with 22 bases between. The CDR3 spans 16 residues. Germline CDR1 reads SGHNT; CDR2 reads YYREEE (reference sequence). The CDR3 DNA sequence: TGTGCCAGCAGCTTGGGATTCGGGGAGAAGGCCCTGATCCAGTACTTC. Protein: CASSLGFGEKALIQYF.

This chain links TRBV5-1 with TRBJ2-6; maybe TRBD2 (6 bases). V was clipped by 3 bases and J by 0 bases, with 10 bases between them. The CDR3 runs 16 residues. Germline CDR1 SGHRS, CDR2 YFSETQ. CDR3 sequence: CASSSGANSGANVLTF. The CDR3 DNA reads as TGCGCCAGCAGCTCGGGAGCTAACTCTGGGGCCAACGTCCTGACTTTC. Together with reference TRBV5-1 and TRBJ2-6, the CDR3 gives the full variable domain: KAGVTQTPRYLIKTRGQQVTLSCSPISGHRSVSWYQQTPGQGLQFLFEYFSETQRNKGNFPGRFSGRQFSNSRSEMNVSTLELGDSALYLCASSSGANSGANVLTFGAGSRLTVL.

This clone showed up just once. The chain uses TRBV5-1 and TRBJ1-4; 7 nucleotides agree with TRBD1. The J segment lost 6 bases and the V segment lost 4 bases, leaving 3 bases of the junction unmatched. Per the germline V gene, CDR1 is SGHRS and CDR2 is YFSETQ. The CDR3 spans 13 residues. CDR3 protein: CASSRDSHEKLFF. The DNA for the CDR3 is TGCGCCAGCAGCCGGGACAGCCATGAAAAACTGTTTTTT.

This rearrangement joins TRBV18 to TRBJ2-1; 11 positions match TRBD2. Germline values: CDR1 KGHSH, CDR2 LQKENI. V gave up 10 bases and J gave up 5 bases; unmatched junction bases: 13. This CDR3 has 16 amino acids. CDR3 sequence (DNA): TGTGCCACCGACCTGATAGCGGGAGGGCCGAACAATGAGCAGTTCTTC. It encodes CATDLIAGGPNNEQFF. The full variable domain, rest sourced from reference TRBV18 and TRBJ2-1, is NAGVMQNPRHLVRRRGQEARLRCSPMKGHSHVYWYRQLPEEGLKFMVYLQKENIIDESGMPKERFSAEFPKEGPSILRIQQVVRGDSAAYFCATDLIAGGPNNEQFFGPGTRLTVL.

The V and J genes are TRBV18 and TRBJ2-1, with 10 nucleotides matching TRBD2. Germline trimming cut 1 base from V and 6 bases from J; bases unmatched to any gene: 6. This CDR3 contains 16 residues. Per the germline V gene, CDR1 is KGHSH and CDR2 is LQKENI. The CDR3 loop is CASSPQEAGGPNEQFF. CDR3 DNA: TGTGCCAGCTCACCACAAGAAGCGGGAGGGCCCAATGAGCAGTTCTTC.

The chain combines TRBV7-9 with TRBJ2-7, with TRBD2 identical over 12 bases. V dropped 5 bases and J dropped 2; count of bases not matched to a gene: 1. Per germline, CDR1 SEHNR and CDR2 FQNEAQ (reference sequence). CDR3 size: 14 residues. This CDR3 is CASSRTSGAYEQYF. The CDR3, as DNA: TGTGCCAGCAGCAGGACTAGCGGGGCCTACGAGCAGTACTTC. The full variable domain, its missing parts supplied by reference TRBV7-9 and TRBJ2-7, is DTGVSQNPRHKITKRGQNVTFRCDPISEHNRLYWYRQTLGQGPEFLTYFQNEAQLEKSRLLSDRFSAERPKGSFSTLEIQRTEQGDSAMYLCASSRTSGAYEQYFGPGTRLTVT.

The chain carries TRBV5-1 and TRBJ2-6; a possible D gene is TRBD2 (6 bases). This CDR3 contains 18 residues. Trimming removed 0 bases from V and 0 bases from J, with 13 bases in between. Looked up from germline, CDR1 is SGHRS and CDR2 is YFSETQ. The CDR3 sequence is CASSLVAGSDSGANVLTF. CDR3 coding DNA: TGCGCCAGCAGCTTGGTCGCGGGGTCAGACTCTGGGGCCAACGTCCTGACTTTC. The full variable domain, completed using reference TRBV5-1 and TRBJ2-6, is KAGVTQTPRYLIKTRGQQVTLSCSPISGHRSVSWYQQTPGQGLQFLFEYFSETQRNKGNFPGRFSGRQFSNSRSEMNVSTLELGDSALYLCASSLVAGSDSGANVLTFGAGSRLTVL.

Comment on this clone: No conserved phenylalanine or tryptophan is present at the end of the CDR3, so a read error is the likely explanation. Because the CDR3's place on the DNA is in doubt, the DNA is left out and the CDR3 is given as listed by TCRdb. The rearrangement joins TRBV27 to TRBJ2-7; no DNA check was done on the table's D call, TRBD1. CDR1 and CDR2 (germline): MNHEY, SMNVEV (reference sequence). Termini included, the CDR3 measures 10 amino acids. CDR3 in amino acids: CASLGAPGSL.

The gene calls are TRBV6-1 and TRBJ2-7; D ambiguous. V was clipped by 1 base and J by 3 bases, with 10 bases between them. The CDR3 runs 14 residues. Germline V CDR1 and CDR2: MNHNS, SASEGT. The CDR3 region is CASSEGGGYYEQYF. In nucleotides, the CDR3 is TGTGCCAGCAGTGAAGGTGGCGGATACTACGAGCAGTACTTC.

The chain recombines TRBV4-1 with TRBJ2-7; 12 positions match TRBD2. Germline V gene lookup returns CDR1 MGHRA and CDR2 YSYEKL. Trimming cost V 4 bases and J 3 bases; bases outside gene matches: 4. This CDR3 is built from 15 residues. In DNA, the CDR3 is TGCGCCAGCAGCCCCGGACTAGCGGGACTCTACGAGCAGTACTTC. Its translation: CASSPGLAGLYEQYF.

V and J are TRBV27 and TRBJ2-1; TRBD2 might be the D (6 bases). Germline V gene data show CDR1 as MNHEY and CDR2 as SMNVEV (reference sequence). V shed 4 bases and J shed 0 bases, with 13 bases lying between them. CDR3 size: 16 residues. The CDR3 DNA reads TGTGCCAGCAGTTCTATGACGGGAGCCTCCTACAATGAGCAGTTCTTC. Amino acids: CASSSMTGASYNEQFF.

The chain has TRBV30 and TRBJ2-2; 7 bases are a match to TRBD1. CDR3 size: 15 residues. Losses at the gene ends were 4 bases for V and 0 bases for J; bases not matched to a gene: 5. Per the germline V gene, CDR1 is GTSNPN and CDR2 is SVGIG (reference sequence). The CDR3 DNA reads as TGTGCCTGGAAACCGGGGACAGCGAACACCGGGGAGCTGTTTTTT. Protein sequence: CAWKPGTANTGELFF. Full variable domain (outside the CDR3, taken from reference TRBV30 and TRBJ2-2): SQTIHQWPATLVQPVGSPLSLECTVEGTSNPNLYWYRQAAGRGLQLLFYSVGIGQISSEVPQNLSASRPQDRQFILSSKKLLLSDSGFYLCAWKPGTANTGELFFGEGSRLTVL.

V usage is TRBV18 and J usage is TRBJ2-5, with unresolved D. V was clipped by 5 bases and J by 2 bases, with 3 bases between them. This CDR3 is built from 11 residues. Per germline, CDR1 KGHSH and CDR2 LQKENI. The CDR3 reads CASSSQETQYF. The CDR3 DNA reads as TGTGCCAGCTCATCGCAAGAGACCCAGTACTTC.

The chain is built from TRBV7-9 and TRBJ1-3; D remains unclear. This CDR3 contains 14 residues. Germline loops: CDR1 SEHNR, CDR2 FQNEAQ (reference sequence). Trimming removed 3 bases at V and 4 bases at J, with 10 bases between. CDR3 DNA sequence: TGTGCCAGCAGCTTGCCCGGGTTAGGAAACACCATATATTTT. This codes for CASSLPGLGNTIYF.

This chain joins TRBV5-1 and TRBJ1-1; D not resolved. Germline-derived CDR1 and CDR2 are SGHRS and YFSETQ. The CDR3 length is 13 residues. Trimming stripped 2 bases from V and 6 bases from J, with 11 bases between. The CDR3 reads CASSFRTGPEAFF. CDR3 DNA sequence: TGCGCCAGCAGCTTCCGAACGGGTCCTGAAGCTTTCTTT.